Listed below are T cell receptor beta chains from one sample, sequenced in a study of blood T cell repertoires in COVID-19. Libraries were prepared by immunoSEQ multiplex PCR; TCRdb keeps only in-frame clonotypes and omits some of them. The sample lists over 400,000 clones; about 88% were seen once. The source material was PBMCs or T cells enriched from blood (not recorded which). The receptor set was obtained from a woman aged 60 to 75 who had recovered from COVID-19. Each CDR3 is given with its conserved first and last residue. D genes are given only for firm matches. Size values are once, few and many counts, or a class for expanded clones, and some rows have none.

j_call	v_call	clone_size	d_call	cdr3_aa	cdr3_nt
TRBJ1-6	TRBV6-5	NA	NA	CASTEGTFYSPLHF	TGTGCCAGCACCGAGGGCACCTTCTATTCACCCCTCCACTTT
TRBJ1-6	TRBV11-3	NA	NA	CASSLGGTSPLHF	TGTGCCAGCAGCTTAGGCGGGACTTCACCCCTCCACTTT
TRBJ1-3	TRBV7-9	NA	NA	CASSTPWGGNGNTIYF	TGTGCCAGCAGCACTCCCTGGGGGGGGAATGGAAACACCATATATTTT
TRBJ2-2	TRBV27	NA	NA	CASSRNTGELFF	TGTGCCAGCAGCAGGAACACCGGGGAGCTGTTTTTT
TRBJ1-3	TRBV6-5	NA	TRBD1	CASTRGTASGNTIYF	TGTGCCAGCACACGTGGGACAGCCTCTGGAAACACCATATATTTT
TRBJ2-3	TRBV6-6	NA	NA	CASSPQMGQPQYF	TGTGCCAGCAGCCCCCAAATGGGCCAACCGCAGTATTTT
TRBJ1-4	TRBV5-1	NA	TRBD1	CASSPGTGQGKLFF	TGCGCCAGCAGTCCCGGGACAGGGCAGGGAAAACTGTTTTTT
TRBJ1-6	TRBV5-1	NA	NA	CASSSPGQNSPLHF	TGCGCCAGCAGCTCACCTGGGCAGAATTCACCCCTCCACTTT
TRBJ1-6	TRBV6-1	NA	NA	CASSEVARSTTPLHF	TGTGCCAGCAGTGAAGTAGCCAGATCTACAACACCCCTCCACTTT
TRBJ1-2	TRBV2	NA	TRBD1	CATRTGLSGRYTF	TGTGCCACTAGGACAGGGCTATCCGGTCGCTACACCTTC
TRBJ2-7	TRBV16	NA	TRBD2	CASSRGAGGSYEQYF	TGTGCCAGCAGCCGGGGAGCGGGGGGCAGCTACGAGCAGTACTTC
TRBJ1-2	TRBV10-3	NA	TRBD1	CAIRDGQGDGYTF	TGTGCCATCAGGGATGGACAGGGGGATGGCTACACCTTC
TRBJ1-5	TRBV6-5	NA	NA	CASSSYTDQPQHF	TGTGCCAGCAGTTCCTATACGGATCAGCCCCAGCATTTT
TRBJ1-6	TRBV30	once	TRBD1	CAWSAPGQENSPLHF	TGTGCCTGGAGTGCTCCGGGACAGGAAAATTCACCCCTCCACTTT
TRBJ1-6	TRBV27	NA	NA	CASSLSEVSSYNSPLHF	TGTGCCAGCAGTTTATCAGAGGTCTCCTCCTATAATTCACCCCTCCACTTT
TRBJ2-4	TRBV3-1/TRBV3-2	NA	TRBD2	CASRGTSGGLDIQYF	TGTGCCAGCAGGGGGACTAGCGGGGGGCTGGACATTCAGTACTTC
TRBJ2-3	TRBV6-5	NA	NA	CASSYSGGADTQYF	TGTGCCAGCAGTTACTCCGGTGGTGCAGATACGCAGTATTTT
TRBJ2-7	TRBV3-1/TRBV3-2	NA	TRBD2	CASSQGAGAGEQYF	TGTGCCAGCAGCCAAGGAGCGGGGGCTGGCGAGCAGTACTTC
TRBJ2-3	TRBV6-5	NA	NA	CASRHPGGTDTQYF	TGTGCCAGCAGACATCCGGGGGGCACAGATACGCAGTATTTT
TRBJ2-1	TRBV5-4	NA	NA	CASSSRGGTDYNEQFF	TGTGCCAGCAGCAGCCGAGGGGGGACAGACTACAATGAGCAGTTCTTC
TRBJ1-4	TRBV7-2	NA	NA	CASSLQHTGNEKLFF	TGTGCCAGCAGCCTCCAGCATACGGGAAATGAAAAACTGTTTTTT
TRBJ1-1	TRBV18	NA	NA	CASTRDSQNTEAFF	TGTGCCAGCACCAGGGACTCACAGAACACTGAAGCTTTCTTT
TRBJ2-5	TRBV5-1	NA	NA	CASSLGQPGETQYF	TGCGCCAGCAGCTTAGGACAGCCTGGGGAGACCCAGTACTTC
TRBJ1-2	TRBV3-1/TRBV3-2	few	NA	CASSQDLATGSDYGYTF	TGTGCCAGCAGCCAAGATCTGGCTACAGGAAGTGACTATGGCTACACCTTC
TRBJ1-4	TRBV6-5	NA	NA	CASTPRGAGNEKLFF	TGTGCCAGCACCCCCCGGGGGGCGGGAAATGAAAAACTGTTTTTT
TRBJ1-5	TRBV2	NA	NA	CASSEGGGMRQPQHF	TGTGCCAGCAGTGAAGGGGGGGGCATGCGGCAGCCCCAGCATTTT
TRBJ1-1	TRBV11-2	once	TRBD1	CASSSKRDRPNTEAFF	TGTGCCAGCAGCTCAAAGAGGGACAGACCGAACACTGAAGCTTTCTTT
TRBJ2-1	TRBV6-1	NA	NA	CASSASSRGLRANEQFF	TGTGCCAGCAGTGCCTCCTCCAGGGGATTAAGGGCCAATGAGCAGTTCTTC
TRBJ2-1	TRBV10-3	NA	TRBD2	CAISSKGNLAGGQVYNEQFF	TGTGCCATCAGTTCCAAGGGCAATTTAGCGGGGGGGCAGGTCTACAATGAGCAGTTCTTC
TRBJ1-2	TRBV2	NA	NA	CASRNSNFYGYTF	TGTGCCAGCAGGAACAGTAATTTCTATGGCTACACCTTC
TRBJ1-3	TRBV6-5	NA	NA	CASSATTSSGNTIYF	TGTGCCAGCAGCGCGACAACCAGCTCTGGAAACACCATATATTTT
TRBJ2-1	TRBV5-4	NA	NA	CASSHTKGDSYNEQFF	TGTGCCAGCAGCCATACAAAGGGGGACTCCTACAATGAGCAGTTCTTC
TRBJ1-3	TRBV27	NA	TRBD1	CASSTQGRSGNTIYF	TGTGCCAGCAGTACACAGGGGCGCTCTGGAAACACCATATATTTT
TRBJ2-7	TRBV5-1	NA	TRBD1	CTSIQFPGQGKGEQYF	TGCACCAGCATCCAGTTTCCGGGACAGGGTAAGGGGGAGCAGTACTTC
TRBJ2-7	TRBV6-5	NA	TRBD1	CASSREGQVSHEQYF	TGTGCCAGCAGTAGAGAGGGACAGGTCAGCCACGAGCAGTACTTC
TRBJ2-1	TRBV4-1	NA	TRBD2	CASSQQASGGAVINEQFF	TGCGCCAGCAGCCAACAGGCTAGCGGGGGGGCCGTTATCAATGAGCAGTTCTTC
TRBJ2-3	TRBV5-1	NA	NA	CASSLVTGSMGLADTQYF	TGCGCCAGCAGTTTAGTAACAGGCAGCATGGGATTGGCAGATACGCAGTATTTT
TRBJ2-4	TRBV5-1	NA	NA	CASSFGSRGKNIQYF	TGCGCCAGCAGCTTTGGATCCCGAGGCAAAAACATTCAGTACTTC
TRBJ1-2	TRBV6-4	NA	NA	CATSRAQGTNYGYTF	TGTGCCACCTCTCGCGCCCAGGGTACTAACTATGGCTACACCTTC
TRBJ1-5	TRBV6-5	NA	TRBD1	CASDRGYTQPQHF	TGTGCCAGCGACAGGGGGTATACTCAGCCCCAGCATTTT
TRBJ1-2	TRBV19	NA	NA	CASSKQTYGYTF	TGTGCCAGTAGTAAACAGACATATGGCTACACCTTC
TRBJ2-2	TRBV4-1	many	TRBD2	CASSQMVAAGTRKTGELFF	TGCGCCAGCAGCCAAATGGTAGCAGCCGGGACTAGGAAAACCGGGGAGCTGTTTTTT
TRBJ2-5	TRBV5-1	NA	TRBD2	CASSLGRGAGRETQYF	TGCGCCAGCAGCTTGGGGCGGGGGGCCGGGAGAGAGACCCAGTACTTC
TRBJ2-6	TRBV19	NA	NA	CASTETGSGANVLTF	TGTGCCAGTACCGAGACAGGCTCTGGGGCCAACGTCCTGACTTTC
TRBJ1-1	TRBV5-4	NA	TRBD1	CASSQRQGVAEAFF	TGTGCCAGCAGCCAGCGACAGGGCGTTGCTGAAGCTTTCTTT
TRBJ2-5	TRBV7-2	NA	TRBD1	CASSVDRAQKETQYF	TGTGCCAGCAGCGTGGACAGGGCTCAAAAAGAGACCCAGTACTTC
TRBJ2-2	TRBV5-1	NA	TRBD1	CASSFTGGRAGELFF	TGCGCCAGCAGCTTTACAGGGGGAAGAGCCGGGGAGCTGTTTTTT
TRBJ2-2	TRBV28	NA	TRBD2	CASRTSGGENTGELFF	TGTGCCAGCAGGACTAGCGGGGGGGAAAACACCGGGGAGCTGTTTTTT
TRBJ1-4	TRBV5-3	NA	NA	CARSHHPRYIPVPTTNEKLFF	TGTGCCAGAAGCCACCACCCCCGGTATATTCCCGTGCCCACAACTAATGAAAAACTGTTTTTT
TRBJ1-4	TRBV12-3/TRBV12-4	NA	NA	CASSFREKLFF	TGTGCCAGCAGTTTCCGGGAAAAACTGTTTTTT
TRBJ1-2	TRBV7-9	NA	TRBD1	CASSPPGQVHNYGYTF	TGTGCCAGCAGCCCCCCGGGACAGGTTCATAACTATGGCTACACCTTC
TRBJ2-2	TRBV7-2	once	TRBD2	CATLLAGVAGELFF	TGTGCCACCCTCCTAGCGGGGGTGGCCGGGGAGCTGTTTTTT
TRBJ2-2	TRBV11-2	NA	NA	CASSLVSGVNTGELFF	TGTGCCAGCAGCTTAGTGTCGGGGGTTAACACCGGGGAGCTGTTTTTT